These T cell receptor beta chains were read from a single sample in a study of cytomegalovirus exposure and HLA in healthy donors. The repertoire was sequenced with immunoSEQ multiplex PCR; TCRdb's copy has only in-frame clones and lacks some. The data show under 200,000 clones, approximately 80% seen once. Input material: PBMCs. These receptors originate from a man in his fifties or sixties in good health and CMV-seropositive. Both conserved end residues are part of each CDR3. Fields, in order: J gene, V gene, clone size, D gene, CDR3 protein, CDR3 DNA. D genes are given only for firm matches. Rows may omit the clone size; those that give it use once, few, many or a size class.

>TRBJ2-7|TRBV10-2|-|-
CASSLAYEQYF
TGCGCCAGCAGCCTAGCGTACGAGCAGTACTTC
>TRBJ1-3|TRBV5-1|-|TRBD1
CASSPGQGAYTIYF
TGCGCCAGCAGCCCTGGACAGGGGGCCTACACCATATATTTT
>TRBJ1-5|TRBV4-2|-|-
CASSSRQGREGNQPQHF
TGTGCCAGCAGCTCCCGGCAGGGGAGAGAGGGCAATCAGCCCCAGCATTTT
>TRBJ2-3|TRBV18|-|-
CASSPPGGAFTDTQYF
TGTGCCAGCTCACCACCGGGGGGGGCGTTCACAGATACGCAGTATTTT
>TRBJ2-7|TRBV9|-|TRBD1
CASSPLRGTGRYEQYF
TGTGCCAGCAGCCCCCTGAGGGGGACAGGGAGGTACGAGCAGTACTTC
>TRBJ1-2|TRBV18|once|-
CASSPDGGGDYGYTF
TGTGCCAGCTCACCCGACGGCGGGGGGGACTATGGCTACACCTTC
>TRBJ2-1|TRBV27|few|TRBD2
CASSLFGTSSRNEQFF
TGTGCCAGCAGTTTATTTGGGACTAGCTCACGCAATGAGCAGTTCTTC
>TRBJ1-1|TRBV28|-|-
CASSPVGGGNTEAFF
TGTGCCAGCAGTCCCGTGGGCGGGGGGAACACTGAAGCTTTCTTT
>TRBJ1-2|TRBV30|-|-
CAWGASYGYTF
TGTGCCTGGGGGGCAAGCTATGGCTACACCTTC
>TRBJ2-1|TRBV5-1|-|-
CASSLEPSSYNEQFF
TGCGCCAGCAGCTTGGAGCCGAGCTCCTACAATGAGCAGTTCTTC
>TRBJ2-7|TRBV11-2|once|TRBD2
CASTVSGGISSYEQYF
TGTGCCAGCACCGTTAGCGGGGGGATAAGCTCCTACGAGCAGTACTTC
>TRBJ1-4|TRBV19|-|-
CACKPATNEKLFF
TGTGCCTGCAAACCAGCAACTAATGAAAAACTGTTTTTT
>TRBJ2-7|TRBV28|-|-
CASSSPGVTYEQYF
TGTGCCAGCAGTTCACCCGGGGTGACCTACGAGCAGTACTTC
>TRBJ1-3|TRBV14|-|TRBD1
CASSQGDRVGNTIYF
TGTGCCAGCAGCCAAGGAGACAGGGTCGGAAACACCATATATTTT
>TRBJ1-1|TRBV9|once|-
CASSVSGVMETEAFF
TGTGCCAGCAGCGTTTCGGGGGTTATGGAAACTGAAGCTTTCTTT
>TRBJ1-4|TRBV27|few|TRBD1
CASSSGDTGGNEKLFF
TGTGCCAGCAGTTCGGGCGATACAGGGGGCAATGAAAAACTGTTTTTT
>TRBJ2-1|TRBV19|-|-
CATGFGEQFF
TGTGCCACGGGATTCGGTGAGCAGTTCTTC
>TRBJ2-5|TRBV6-5|-|TRBD1
CASSYSGTGGGSTQYF
TGTGCCAGCAGTTACTCCGGGACAGGGGGCGGATCGACCCAGTACTTC
>TRBJ2-3|TRBV9|few|TRBD2
CATRFAEGGGTDTQYF
TGTGCCACCCGTTTCGCAGAGGGAGGGGGCACAGATACGCAGTATTTT
>TRBJ2-3|TRBV11-3|-|TRBD2
CASSFERGPSTDTQYF
TGTGCCAGCAGCTTTGAGCGGGGGCCTAGCACAGATACGCAGTATTTT
>TRBJ2-3|TRBV7-3|few|TRBD2
CASSSTSGGADTQYF
TGTGCCAGCAGCTCTACCAGCGGGGGGGCAGATACGCAGTATTTT
>TRBJ2-7|TRBV5-4|-|TRBD2
CASSLYGGAYEQYF
TGTGCCAGCAGCTTGTACGGGGGGGCCTACGAGCAGTACTTC
>TRBJ1-4|TRBV18|-|TRBD1
CASSPGTGANEKLFF
TGTGCCAGCTCACCCGGGACAGGTGCTAATGAAAAACTGTTTTTT
>TRBJ2-2|TRBV11-3|-|TRBD2
CASSGERGSFAGELFF
TGTGCCAGCAGCGGGGAGCGGGGGTCCTTTGCCGGGGAGCTGTTTTTT
>TRBJ1-6|TRBV2|few|-
CASSEGSVYNSPLHF
TGTGCCAGCAGTGAAGGATCAGTGTATAATTCACCCCTCCACTTT
>TRBJ2-1|TRBV6-5|-|TRBD2
CASSYGLAGAREQFF
TGTGCCAGCAGTTACGGCCTAGCGGGGGCGCGGGAGCAGTTCTTC
>TRBJ1-6|TRBV10-2|-|-
CASTLQGLGSPLHF
TGCGCCAGCACACTCCAGGGGTTAGGCTCACCCCTCCACTTT
>TRBJ1-2|TRBV15|-|-
CASHKRGYTF
TGTGCCAGTCACAAGAGGGGCTACACCTTC
>TRBJ1-1|TRBV5-1|-|TRBD1
CASSTPGQGVNTEAFF
TGCGCCAGCAGCACCCCTGGACAGGGGGTGAACACTGAAGCTTTCTTT
>TRBJ1-2|TRBV10-2|-|-
CASSAEPRGNYGYTF
TGCGCCAGCAGTGCGGAACCCCGGGGGAACTATGGCTACACCTTC
>TRBJ1-6|TRBV5-1|-|TRBD1
CASSSRQGTTSPLHF
TGCGCCAGCAGCTCCCGACAGGGTACAACTTCACCCCTCCACTTT
>TRBJ1-5|TRBV5-6|-|-
CASSRDGGIWNQPQHF
TGTGCCAGCAGCCGTGACGGGGGGATCTGGAATCAGCCCCAGCATTTT
>TRBJ1-1|TRBV7-9|-|TRBD1
CASSLGGQGNTEAFF
TGTGCCAGCAGCTTAGGAGGACAGGGGAACACTGAAGCTTTCTTT
>TRBJ1-6|TRBV6-5|-|-
CASSYVSQINSPLHF
TGTGCCAGCAGTTACGTGTCACAGATAAATTCACCCCTCCACTTT
>TRBJ2-1|TRBV6-5|-|-
CASTSRTTYNEQFF
TGTGCCAGCACCTCCCGGACAACCTACAATGAGCAGTTCTTC
>TRBJ2-5|TRBV2|-|TRBD2
CASNPPNGAGGPETQYF
TGTGCCAGCAACCCCCCGAACGGGGCGGGGGGGCCGGAGACCCAGTACTTC
>TRBJ1-6|TRBV14|once|TRBD1
CASSQGQGANSPLHF
TGTGCCAGCAGCCAAGGACAGGGGGCGAATTCACCCCTCCACTTT
>TRBJ2-7|TRBV7-2|-|-
CASSPSGTPYYEQYF
TGTGCCAGCAGCCCTTCGGGGACACCGTACTACGAGCAGTACTTC
>TRBJ2-3|TRBV7-9|-|TRBD1
CASSPTGYTQYF
TGTGCCAGCAGCCCGACAGGGTATACGCAGTATTTT
>TRBJ2-4|TRBV27|-|TRBD1
CASSYRGNRYF
TGTGCCAGCAGTTACAGGGGAAATAGATACTTC
>TRBJ1-4|TRBV14|once|TRBD1
CASSHGIVQGVEKLFF
TGTGCCAGCAGCCATGGGATTGTCCAGGGGGTTGAAAAACTGTTTTTT
>TRBJ1-5|TRBV29-1|-|-
CSVVPTGSDQPQHF
TGCAGCGTTGTCCCTACAGGGTCTGATCAGCCCCAGCATTTT
>TRBJ2-2|TRBV30|-|TRBD2
CAWSLAGGPSTGELFF
TGTGCCTGGAGTCTAGCGGGGGGCCCCTCTACCGGGGAGCTGTTTTTT
>TRBJ1-6|TRBV14|-|-
CASSRAPSYNSPLHF
TGTGCCAGCAGCCGGGCCCCTTCCTATAATTCACCCCTCCACTTT
>TRBJ2-5|TRBV7-2|-|-
CASSKDWTDGTQYF
TGTGCCAGCAGCAAAGACTGGACAGACGGGACCCAGTACTTC
>TRBJ2-1|TRBV30|-|TRBD1
CAGQGYNEQFF
TGTGCCGGACAGGGTTACAATGAGCAGTTCTTC
>TRBJ2-1|TRBV6-1|-|-
CASSEHGDFYNEQFF
TGTGCCAGCAGTGAGCACGGGGATTTTTACAATGAGCAGTTCTTC
>TRBJ2-7|TRBV6-5|-|-
CASSYSLVQAGEQYF
TGTGCCAGCAGTTACTCCTTAGTACAGGCCGGGGAGCAGTACTTC
>TRBJ1-6|TRBV5-6|-|-
CASSPAGGGNSPLHF
TGTGCCAGCAGCCCGGCCGGGGGGGGCAATTCACCCCTCCACTTT
>TRBJ2-5|TRBV28|-|TRBD2
CASMSGGQETQYF
TGTGCCAGCATGTCGGGGGGGCAAGAGACCCAGTACTTC
>TRBJ1-2|TRBV14|-|-
CASSQVHGQGSGYTF
TGTGCCAGCAGCCAAGTTCACGGGCAGGGGAGTGGCTACACCTTC
>TRBJ1-1|TRBV10-3|once|TRBD1
CAISGTGTTEAFF
TGTGCCATCAGTGGGACAGGGACAACTGAAGCTTTCTTT
>TRBJ2-5|TRBV29-1|-|TRBD2
CSVAAGGGQETQYF
TGCAGCGTTGCGGCTGGCGGGGGCCAAGAGACCCAGTACTTC
>TRBJ1-2|TRBV5-5|-|-
CASSLEAGSNYGYTF
TGTGCCAGCAGCTTGGAGGCGGGATCTAACTATGGCTACACCTTC
>TRBJ2-6|TRBV5-6|-|-
CASRGYGANVLTF
TGTGCCAGTCGGGGGTATGGGGCCAACGTCCTGACTTTC
>TRBJ2-3|TRBV5-4|-|TRBD2
CASSSYLAGGHRDTQYF
TGTGCCAGCAGCTCGTATCTAGCGGGGGGGCATAGAGATACGCAGTATTTT
>TRBJ1-1|TRBV5-1|-|-
CASTPSPGSNTEAFF
TGCGCCAGCACCCCTTCACCGGGGTCCAACACCGAAGCTTTCTTT